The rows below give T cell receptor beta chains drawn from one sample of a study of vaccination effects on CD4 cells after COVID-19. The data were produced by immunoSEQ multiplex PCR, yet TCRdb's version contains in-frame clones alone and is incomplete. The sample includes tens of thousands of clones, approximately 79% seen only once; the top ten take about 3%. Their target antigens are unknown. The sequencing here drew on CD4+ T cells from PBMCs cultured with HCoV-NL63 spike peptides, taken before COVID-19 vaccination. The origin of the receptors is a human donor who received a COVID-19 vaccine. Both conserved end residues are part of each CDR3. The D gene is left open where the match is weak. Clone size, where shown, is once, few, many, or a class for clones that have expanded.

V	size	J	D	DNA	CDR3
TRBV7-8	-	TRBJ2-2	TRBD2	TGTGCCAGCAGCTTAGAATTCTCTAGCGGGGGGCAGTTGACCGGGGAGCTGTTTTTT	CASSLEFSSGGQLTGELFF
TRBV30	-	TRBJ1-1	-	TGTGCCTGGAGCAAATGGATGAACACTGAAGCTTTCTTT	CAWSKWMNTEAFF
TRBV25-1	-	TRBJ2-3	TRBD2	TGTGCCAGCAGTGTTTCGGGGGGGACAGATACGCAGTATTTT	CASSVSGGTDTQYF
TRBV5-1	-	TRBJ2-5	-	TGCGCCAGCAGCTTGCAGGGAGAAGAGACCCAGTACTTC	CASSLQGEETQYF
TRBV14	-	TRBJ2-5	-	TGTGCCAGCAGCCAAGTCGGTCATCAAGAGACCCAGTACTTC	CASSQVGHQETQYF
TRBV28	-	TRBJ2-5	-	TGTGCCAGCAGTTTATCTGGCCGCGAGACCCAGTACTTC	CASSLSGRETQYF
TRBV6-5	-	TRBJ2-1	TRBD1	TGTGCCAGCAGCCGGGACAGGGGGCGGGATGAGCAGTTCTTC	CASSRDRGRDEQFF
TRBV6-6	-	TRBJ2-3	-	TGTGCCAGCACCCGATCAACAGGGCCGAAATCCACAGATACGCAGTATTTT	CASTRSTGPKSTDTQYF
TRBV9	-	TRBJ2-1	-	TGTGCCAGCAGCGTTGAGGGGGGTTCGGGTGAGCAGTTCTTC	CASSVEGGSGEQFF
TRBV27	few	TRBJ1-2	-	TGTGCCAGCACGCCGGACAGAGACGCTAACTATGGCTACACCTTC	CASTPDRDANYGYTF
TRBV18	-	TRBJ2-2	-	TGTGCCAGCTCACCCGGGTCTAACACCGGGGAGCTGTTTTTT	CASSPGSNTGELFF
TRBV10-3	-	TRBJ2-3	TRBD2	TGTGCCGGGACTAGCGGGGAGACAGATACGCAGTATTTT	CAGTSGETDTQYF
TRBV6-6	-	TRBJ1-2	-	TGTGCCAGCAGTTACGAGGGACCTAACTATGGCTACACCTTC	CASSYEGPNYGYTF
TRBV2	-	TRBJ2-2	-	TGTGCCAGCAGGAGGACCGGGGAGCTGTTTTTT	CASRRTGELFF
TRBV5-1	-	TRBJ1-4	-	TGCGCCAGCAGCTTACGGACTGACGCAACTAATGAAAAACTGTTTTTT	CASSLRTDATNEKLFF
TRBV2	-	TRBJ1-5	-	TGTGCCAGCCTGGCAGAGTATAGCAATCAGCCCCAGCATTTT	CASLAEYSNQPQHF
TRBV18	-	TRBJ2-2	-	TGTGCCAGCTCACCTTTCCTCGGGGGTGGCACCGGGGAGCTGTTTTTT	CASSPFLGGGTGELFF
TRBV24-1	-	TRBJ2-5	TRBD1	TGTGCCACCAGTGATTCCGACAGGGCGAGGGAGACCCAGTACTTC	CATSDSDRARETQYF
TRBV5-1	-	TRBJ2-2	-	TGCGCCAGCAGCTTGGTTGCAGGGGTGACCGGGGAGCTGTTTTTT	CASSLVAGVTGELFF
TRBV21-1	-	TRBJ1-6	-	TGTGCCAGCAGCAGAGACCCAGCCGTCTATAATTCACCCCTCCACTTT	CASSRDPAVYNSPLHF
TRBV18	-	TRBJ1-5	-	TGTGCCAGCTCACCAGCGGGACTTTGGGGCAATCAGCCCCAGCATTTT	CASSPAGLWGNQPQHF
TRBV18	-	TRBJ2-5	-	TGTGCCAGCTCACCACCGGCTTACAGCCAAGAGACCCAGTACTTC	CASSPPAYSQETQYF
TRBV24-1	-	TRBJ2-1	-	TGTGCCACCAGACAGGGTCGGTACAATGAGCAGTTCTTC	CATRQGRYNEQFF
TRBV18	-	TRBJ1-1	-	TGTGCCAGCTCACCGCACAAGAACACTGAAGCTTTCTTT	CASSPHKNTEAFF
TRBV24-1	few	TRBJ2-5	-	TGTGCCACCAGTGATTATATGGAGACCCAGTACTTC	CATSDYMETQYF
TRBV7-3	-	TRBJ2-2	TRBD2	TGTGCCAGCAGCTTAACCCGGTTTGCTGCGGGGGGAAACACCGGGGAGCTGTTTTTT	CASSLTRFAAGGNTGELFF
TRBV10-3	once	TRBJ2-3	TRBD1	TGTGCCATCAGCCCGGGACAGCGGAGCACAGATACGCAGTATTTT	CAISPGQRSTDTQYF
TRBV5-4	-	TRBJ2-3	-	TGTGCCAGCAGCCTGCCCTCAGGCGGGGGCCGTAGGGATACGCAGTATTTT	CASSLPSGGGRRDTQYF
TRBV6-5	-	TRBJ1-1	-	TGTGCCAGCAGGCGCAGTGGCACTGAAGCTTTCTTT	CASRRSGTEAFF
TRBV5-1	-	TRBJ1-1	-	TGCGCCAGCAGCTTGGTTACGAACACTGAAGCTTTCTTT	CASSLVTNTEAFF
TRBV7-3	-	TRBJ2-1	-	TGTGCCAGCAGCCTCGGGGCAAACAATGAGCAGTTCTTC	CASSLGANNEQFF
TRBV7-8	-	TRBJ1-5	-	TGTGCCAGCAGCCGGGACGCAAATCAGCCCCAGCATTTT	CASSRDANQPQHF
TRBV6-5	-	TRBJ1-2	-	TGTGCCAGCAGTTCCCCCGGACAACTAAATGGCTACACCTTC	CASSSPGQLNGYTF
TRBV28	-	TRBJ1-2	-	TGTGCCAGCAGAACGGTCGTCGGGGGCTATGGCTACACCTTC	CASRTVVGGYGYTF
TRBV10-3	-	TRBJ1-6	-	TGTGCCATCAGTGAGCTAGGGAGCTCCTATAATTCACCCCTCCACTTT	CAISELGSSYNSPLHF
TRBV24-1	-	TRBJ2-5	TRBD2	TGTGCCACCAGTGATTACGGGGGGATCCGAGAGACCCAGTACTTC	CATSDYGGIRETQYF
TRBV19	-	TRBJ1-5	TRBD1	TGTGCCAGTAGTTGGGGGACAGAACCCTATCAGCCCCAGCATTTT	CASSWGTEPYQPQHF
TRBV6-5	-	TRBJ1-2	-	TGTGCCAGCAGTTTACCAGGAAACTATGGCTACACCTTC	CASSLPGNYGYTF
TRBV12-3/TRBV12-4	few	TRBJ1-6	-	TGTGCCAGCAGTTTCAGTGCAAACCCCCTCCACTTT	CASSFSANPLHF
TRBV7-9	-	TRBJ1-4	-	TGTGCCAGCAGCTCCGGTTGGGGGGGGGAAAAACTGTTTTTT	CASSSGWGGEKLFF
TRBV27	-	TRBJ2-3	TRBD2	TGTGCCAGCCGACTAGCGGGGGGCTCAGATACGCAGTATTTT	CASRLAGGSDTQYF
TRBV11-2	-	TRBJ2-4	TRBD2	TGTGCCAGCAGCTTTCTAGCGGGGGGCATAGCCAAAAACATTCAGTACTTC	CASSFLAGGIAKNIQYF
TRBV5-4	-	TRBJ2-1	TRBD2	TGTGCCAGCAGCAGAAGCGGGATGGGCCTTAACAATGAGCAGTTCTTC	CASSRSGMGLNNEQFF
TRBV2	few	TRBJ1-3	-	TGTGCCAGCAGTGTTGAGGGGTCAGGAAACACCATATATTTT	CASSVEGSGNTIYF
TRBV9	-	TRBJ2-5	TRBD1	TGTGCCAGCAGCGTAGTGGACAGGGAAGAGACCCAGTACTTC	CASSVVDREETQYF